The T cell receptor beta chain described here comes from a study of tumor and adjacent non-tumor tissue in lung cancer. The CDR3 extends over 17 amino acids. The germline CDR1 and CDR2 sequences are SNHLY and FYNNEI. Unmatched junction bases numbered 19, after V lost 3 bases and J lost 8 bases. Broader study findings: Normal lung showed higher cumulative top 100 clone frequency than tumor. Tumor TCR diversity, when higher, was linked to shorter survival.

TCRbeta libraries were built with three rounds of nested PCR, modified from ARM-PCR. MiXCR, applied by TCRdb to the multiplex PCR reads, yields one record per CDR3 protein. The table has 70,000 to 90,000 distinct CDR3 sequences, roughly 80% seen once. A note on this clonotype: The antigen is not known.

No cell sorting was done before RNA was extracted from the tissue. More than 3 cm separated this lung sample from the edge of the tumor. This rearrangement joins TRBV2 to TRBJ2-7, with 7 nucleotides matching TRBD2. The source material was distant non-tumor lung tissue. The TCR sequence derives from a man between 60 and 75 years old with non-small cell lung cancer. The CDR3 loop reads CASSDIYLAGVPGKQYF. DNA for the CDR3: TGTGCCAGCAGTGATATTTATCTGGCGGGAGTTCCCGGCAAGCAGTACTTC. Full variable domain (missing parts from reference TRBV2 and TRBJ2-7): EPEVTQTPSHQVTQMGQEVILRCVPISNHLYFYWYRQILGQKVEFLVSFYNNEISEKSEIFDDQFSVERPDGSNFTLKIRSTKLEDSAMYFCASSDIYLAGVPGKQYFGPGTRLTVT.